The clone carrying this T cell receptor beta chain has just one count. The antigen remains unidentified. This record comes from a study of cytomegalovirus exposure and HLA in healthy donors. Trimming took 6 bases from V and 7 from J; bases not matched to a gene: 8. The CDR3 has 14 residues. In germline, CDR1 is KGHSH, CDR2 LQKENI. Notes on the study in general: An apparent linkage of common viral pathogens to several of the most significant clusters emerged in a later analysis. Trimming of TCR beta V- and J-genes showed a link, identified in a later analysis, to a missense DCLRE1C variant.

The PCR had 60 Vbeta and 13 Jbeta primers. As originally analysed: In a later analysis, the count reached some 75 million unique TCR beta chains, with about 12 million shared. Method: immunoSEQ multiplex PCR; TCRdb's copy keeps in-frame clones and lacks some. V and J calls and clone size come straight from that table; D and trimming were deduced from the DNA. Here the sample spans around 98,000 clones, more than 60% being singletons. Input material: PBMCs. The chain is built from TRBV18 and TRBJ1-2; TRBD1 aligns across 10 bases. This receptor was obtained from a human donor in good health. CDR3 coding DNA: TGTGCCAGCTCTCCTGACAGGGGGCTAGGTGGCTACACCTTC. It translates to CASSPDRGLGGYTF.